The 30 T cell receptor beta chains presented below share a single source sample, sequenced in a study of T cells in Graves' hyperthyroidism and ophthalmopathy. RNA transcripts served as the template for amplifying TCR beta CDR3 regions. The HTBI primer set drove a first-round RT-PCR of the TCR CDR3. In TCRdb, the multiplex PCR reads were re-called with MiXCR into one record per CDR3 protein. The data contain 450,000 to 700,000 distinct CDR3 sequences, more than 45% of them seen just once; the ten biggest clones take up under 20%. Sequencing input: peripheral blood or thyroid tissue (not recorded which). These receptors were obtained from an adult woman with Graves' disease, either hyperthyroidism or ophthalmopathy (not recorded which).

This clonotype was seen at least ten times. This chain uses TRBV7-9 with TRBJ1-4; unclear D gene. This CDR3 is 16 amino acids long. Germline V gene sequence: CDR1 SEHNR, CDR2 FQNEAQ (reference sequence). V shed 4 bases and J shed 2 bases, with 14 bases lying between them. This CDR3 reads CASSSPLRKTNEKLFF. The CDR3 nucleotides are TGTGCCAGCAGCTCCCCTCTGAGGAAGACTAATGAAAAACTGTTTTTT. The full variable domain, completed using reference TRBV7-9 and TRBJ1-4, is DTGVSQNPRHKITKRGQNVTFRCDPISEHNRLYWYRQTLGQGPEFLTYFQNEAQLEKSRLLSDRFSAERPKGSFSTLEIQRTEQGDSAMYLCASSSPLRKTNEKLFFGSGTQLSVL.

In DNA form, the CDR3 reads TGTGCCAGCAGCTTGGCCCCCGGGGTGGAGAACGAGCAGTACTTC. Encoded protein: CASSLAPGVENEQYF. The chain combines TRBV7-6 with TRBJ2-7; a weak D match, TRBD2 (5 bases). V lost 3 bases to trimming and J lost 5 bases, with 17 bases between them. The CDR3 runs 15 residues. CDR1 is SGHVS, CDR2 FNYEAQ, per germline.

The chain employs TRBV9 and TRBJ1-1; 7 nucleotides line up with TRBD1. The junction had 5 bases not matched to a gene; V was cut back by 3 bases and J by 0 bases. Germline V CDR1 and CDR2: SGDLS, YYNGEE. CDR3 length equals 15 residues. CDR3 residues: CASSDPGQMNTEAFF. The CDR3 nucleotides are TGTGCCAGCAGCGATCCGGGACAGATGAACACTGAAGCTTTCTTT.

The chain carries TRBV2 and TRBJ2-5, with D possibly matching TRBD2 (6 bases). V was cut by 6 bases and J by 3 bases, with 14 bases left in between. CDR3 length: 14 amino acids. Germline assignment: CDR1 SNHLY and CDR2 FYNNEI. The CDR3 DNA follows: TGTGCCAGCAGCCCGGGACTGAACAAAGAGACCCAGTACTTC. Translating it yields CASSPGLNKETQYF.

This clonotype came up many times. The chain joins TRBV5-5 to TRBJ1-1; D perhaps matches TRBD1 (5 bases). Germline V CDR1 and CDR2: SGHKS, YYEKEE (reference sequence). V shed 4 bases and J shed 0 bases, with 10 bases lying between them. CDR3 length: 14 amino acids. The CDR3 region is CASSLGAMNTEAFF. As DNA, the CDR3 is TGTGCCAGCAGCCTAGGGGCCATGAACACTGAAGCTTTCTTT.

The chain has TRBV5-1 and TRBJ2-7, with D possibly matching TRBD2 (7 bases). CDR3 length: 15 amino acids. Trimming took 0 bases from V and 4 from J, leaving 14 bases between them. Germline lookup yields CDR1 SGHRS and CDR2 YFSETQ. CDR3 sequence reads: CASSLEGGGGYEQYF. CDR3 nucleotide sequence: TGCGCCAGCAGCTTGGAAGGGGGGGGCGGGTACGAGCAGTACTTC.

The CDR3 reads CAWSVWGESYEQYF. In DNA form, the CDR3 reads TGTGCCTGGAGTGTTTGGGGTGAGTCCTACGAGCAGTACTTC. The rearrangement links TRBV30 to TRBJ2-7; no clear D. Trimming cost V 0 bases and J 1 base, with 10 bases left between them. The CDR3 is 14 amino acids. CDR1 GTSNPN and CDR2 SVGIG come from the germline V gene (reference sequence).

The table lists this clonotype with many counts. The chain carries TRBV7-2 and TRBJ1-2; 9 positions match TRBD1. The ends lost 5 bases at V and 7 bases at J; junction bases unmatched: 8. Germline loops: CDR1 SGHTA, CDR2 FQGNSA. This CDR3 is built from 14 residues. The CDR3 sequence: CASSLVTGGSGYTF. The DNA of the CDR3 is TGTGCCAGCAGCCTAGTAACAGGGGGCAGTGGCTACACCTTC.

This clonotype was found once. The junction departs from the called germline gene at one end, perhaps through a read error. This rearrangement joins TRBV6-5 to TRBJ1-2; tentative D call: TRBD1 (5 bases). This CDR3 region has 14 residues. Germline V gene sequence: CDR1 MNHEY, CDR2 SVGAGI. CDR3 sequence: CVSSLSREYDGYTF. CDR3 in DNA: TGTGTCAGCAGTTTGTCCAGGGAGTACGATGGCTACACCTTC.

This clonotype was observed at least ten times. The J gene is TRBJ1-1, the V gene TRBV7-9; 8 bases align to TRBD1. Unmatched junction bases numbered 6, after V lost 6 bases and J lost 3 bases. CDR1 is SEHNR, CDR2 FQNEAQ, per germline (reference sequence). CDR3 length: 14 residues. CDR3 amino acids: CASRLTGEDTEAFF. DNA of the CDR3: TGTGCCAGCAGGTTGACAGGGGAGGACACTGAAGCTTTCTTT.

V gene TRBV10-3 combines with J gene TRBJ1-6; tentatively, D is TRBD1 (6 bases). V dropped 3 bases and J dropped 7 bases, with 16 bases sitting between them. This CDR3 is built from 16 residues. The germline gives CDR1 ENHRY, CDR2 SYGVKD. Here the CDR3 DNA reads TGTGCCATCAGTGACAGGGGAAATGGGTGGAATTCACCCCTCCACTTT. This codes for CAISDRGNGWNSPLHF.

This chain links TRBV10-3 with TRBJ2-5, with 10 nucleotides matching TRBD1. The CDR3 consists of 15 residues. The V gene's germline CDR1 is ENHRY and CDR2 SYGVKD. The V gene end was trimmed by 9 bases and the J gene end by 5 bases; junction bases not matched to a gene: 12. CDR3 DNA: TGTGCCATTGGACAGGGGGAGGGGATGATGGAGACCCAGTACTTC. It encodes CAIGQGEGMMETQYF.

This clonotype has at least ten counts. V usage is TRBV4-2 and J usage is TRBJ2-7, with D perhaps given as TRBD1 or TRBD2 (7 bases each). The CDR3 contains 17 residues. The V gene's germline CDR1 is LGHNA and CDR2 YNFKEQ. Deletions cut 2 bases from V and 5 bases from J, with 22 bases between. The chain's CDR3 is CASSQSISMQGGHEQYF. CDR3 DNA sequence: TGTGCCAGCAGCCAAAGTATAAGCATGCAGGGGGGGCACGAGCAGTACTTC.

The sample holds many counts of this clonotype. The V gene is TRBV19, the J gene TRBJ2-2; 7 nucleotides agree with TRBD1. The junction had 4 bases not matched to a gene; V was cut back by 5 bases and J by 4 bases. The CDR3 consists of 14 residues. Germline assignment: CDR1 LNHDA and CDR2 SQIVND (reference sequence). The CDR3 loop is CASSARDSTGELFF. DNA of the CDR3: TGTGCCAGTAGTGCCCGGGACAGCACCGGGGAGCTGTTTTTT.

J is TRBJ2-5 and V is TRBV5-5; the D gene is possibly TRBD2 (6 bases). CDR1 SGHKS and CDR2 YYEKEE come from the germline V gene (reference sequence). V shed 2 bases and J shed 1 base, with 12 bases lying between them. The CDR3 length is 15 residues. Here the CDR3 DNA reads TGTGCCAGCAGCTTAGCAGCTAGCGCCCAAGAGACCCAGTACTTC. Encoded protein: CASSLAASAQETQYF.

V usage is TRBV10-2 and J usage is TRBJ1-6; TRBD1 aligns across 9 bases. The CDR3 runs 16 residues. CDR1 and CDR2 (germline): WSHSY, SAAADI. Losses at the gene ends were 6 bases for V and 9 bases for J; bases not matched to a gene: 12. CDR3 nucleotide sequence: TGCGCCAGCAGCCCACTCACCGGGGACAGGGTTTCACCCCTCCACTTT. Its protein is CASSPLTGDRVSPLHF.

This clonotype has a count of ten or more. The V call is TRBV2, the J call TRBJ2-2; weak D call: TRBD2 (6 bases). The ends were cut back, 6 bases at V and 1 base at J, with 12 bases in the middle. The length of the CDR3 is 15 residues. Germline CDR1 SNHLY, CDR2 FYNNEI. CDR3 residues: CASRPGGLNTGELFF. CDR3 sequence (DNA): TGTGCCAGCAGACCCGGGGGACTGAACACCGGGGAGCTGTTTTTT.

This chain uses TRBV7-9 with TRBJ1-4; TRBD1 agrees at 12 bases. Per the germline V gene, CDR1 is SEHNR and CDR2 is FQNEAQ (reference sequence). The CDR3 extends over 17 amino acids. V lost 3 bases to trimming and J lost 5 bases; unmatched junction nucleotides: 7. The CDR3 region is CASSLNPGTGGNEKLFF. The CDR3 DNA sequence: TGTGCCAGCAGCTTGAACCCCGGGACAGGGGGCAATGAAAAACTGTTTTTT.

This chain uses TRBV14 with TRBJ1-2; D is unclear. V shed 4 bases and J shed 12 bases, with 9 bases lying between them. Per the germline V gene, CDR1 is SGHDN and CDR2 is FVKESK. CDR3 size: 10 residues. For the CDR3, the DNA is TGTGCCAGCAGCCTTACGAGGCACACCTTC. Translated: CASSLTRHTF.

The sample holds many counts of this clonotype. V and J are TRBV11-2 and TRBJ1-1, with D maybe TRBD1 (6 bases). The CDR3 has 14 residues. The V end lost 5 bases, the J end lost 0 bases, and 10 bases lay between the germline ends. The germline CDR1 and CDR2 sequences are SGHAT and FQNNGV. This chain's CDR3 is CASSEQGLNTEAFF. CDR3 in DNA: TGTGCCAGCAGCGAACAGGGACTGAACACTGAAGCTTTCTTT.

Remarks on this clonotype: A much larger clonotype is one base distant, so this may be a read error. V gene TRBV4-1 combines with J gene TRBJ2-7, with D perhaps given as TRBD1 or TRBD2 (6 bases each). Trimming left V 1 base short and J 9 bases short, with 16 bases between. The CDR3 is 14 residues long. Germline V gives CDR1 MGHRA, CDR2 YSYEKL. The CDR3 coding sequence is TGCGCCAGCAGCCAAGGTCGGGGGCTGGGGGGGCAGTACTTC. This translates into CASSQGRGLGGQYF.

This clonotype came up many times. The chain uses TRBV7-2 and TRBJ2-7, with unresolved D. This CDR3 comprises 13 residues. Looked up from germline, CDR1 is SGHTA and CDR2 is FQGNSA. With 5 bases removed from V and 3 bases from J, the gap between germline ends came to 11 bases. CDR3 in amino acids: CASSPRWVYEQYF. The CDR3 nucleotides are TGTGCCAGCAGCCCCCGTTGGGTCTACGAGCAGTACTTC. The complete variable domain, with remaining parts taken from reference TRBV7-2 and TRBJ2-7, reads GAGVSQSPSNKVTEKGKDVELRCDPISGHTALYWYRQSLGQGLEFLIYFQGNSAPDKSGLPSDRFSAERTGGSVSTLTIQRTQQEDSAVYLCASSPRWVYEQYFGPGTRLTVT.

The chain couples TRBV19 to TRBJ1-2, with TRBD1 as a possible D gene (5 bases). Trimming cost V 5 bases and J 4 bases, with 17 bases left between them. The CDR3 length is 15 residues. The germline V gene has CDR1 LNHDA and CDR2 SQIVND (reference sequence). CDR3 sequence reads: CASSPGPPGGYGYTF. CDR3 nucleotide sequence: TGTGCCAGTAGTCCGGGTCCGCCTGGGGGCTATGGCTACACCTTC.

The chain carries TRBV5-1 and TRBJ2-7; D is unresolved. The CDR3 is made up of 13 amino acids. V was shortened by 4 bases and J by 3 bases, with 11 bases between the two germline ends. Germline V gene lookup returns CDR1 SGHRS and CDR2 YFSETQ. The CDR3 DNA follows: TGCGCCAGCAGCCGGGTGACAAACTACGAGCAGTACTTC. Translation gives CASSRVTNYEQYF.

The chain uses TRBV7-8 and TRBJ2-2; 7 nucleotides agree with TRBD2. CDR1 and CDR2 from the germline V gene are SGHVS and FQNEAQ. This CDR3 spans 18 amino acids. The V and J ends lost 1 base and 5 bases, in that order; junction bases with no gene match: 13. CDR3 DNA: TGTGCCAGCAGCTTAGTGGGGAGGGTGCTAGCTAATACCGGGGAGCTGTTTTTT. This gives the protein CASSLVGRVLANTGELFF.

DNA for the CDR3: TGTGCCACCAGCAGAGATGGGGCGGGGACTTGGGATCAGCCCCAGCATTTT. It specifies CATSRDGAGTWDQPQHF. The chain is built from TRBV15 and TRBJ1-5, with D possibly matching TRBD1 (5 bases). The CDR3 covers 17 residues. Trimming removed 0 bases at V and 5 bases at J, with 17 bases between. Germline CDR1 is LNHNV and CDR2 is YYDKDF (reference sequence). Combining the CDR3 with reference TRBV15 and TRBJ1-5 gives the whole variable domain DAMVIQNPRYQVTQFGKPVTLSCSQTLNHNVMYWYQQKSSQAPKLLFHYYDKDFNNEADTPDNFQSRRPNTSFCFLDIRSPGLGDTAMYLCATSRDGAGTWDQPQHFGDGTRLSIL.

A few counts support this clonotype. CDR3 residues: CASSTTGGFSNQPQHF. The CDR3 DNA sequence: TGTGCCAGCAGTACGACAGGGGGATTCTCAAATCAGCCCCAGCATTTT. The chain recombines TRBV27 with TRBJ1-5, with 9 bases matching TRBD1. This CDR3 comprises 16 residues. The germline gives CDR1 MNHEY, CDR2 SMNVEV (reference sequence). The J segment lost 4 bases and the V segment lost 5 bases, leaving 9 bases of the junction unmatched.

The chain is built from TRBV20-1 and TRBJ1-6; D might be TRBD1 (5 bases). The CDR3 consists of 16 residues. CDR1 is DFQATT, CDR2 SNEGSKA, per germline (reference sequence). V gave up 6 bases and J gave up 5 bases, with 20 bases separating them. The DNA for the CDR3 is TGCAGTGCAACGATCTCCACAGGCACCAATAATTCACCCCTCCACTTT. The encoded protein is CSATISTGTNNSPLHF.

Turning to this clonotype: The germline gene is not matched at one end of the junction; a read error may be the cause. This chain's CDR3 is CASSVPGAGGYTF. For the CDR3, the DNA is TGTGCCAGCAGTGTCCCGGGCGCGGGGGGCTACACCTTC. The chain recombines TRBV10-3 with TRBJ1-2; D unclear. CDR1 and CDR2 from the germline V gene are ENHRY and SYGVKD. The CDR3 covers 13 residues.

This clonotype was seen at least ten times. V usage is TRBV7-2 and J usage is TRBJ1-1; D ambiguous. The V gene's germline CDR1 is SGHTA and CDR2 FQGNSA. The CDR3 has 13 residues. Between the trimmed V and J ends, which lost 7 bases and 7 bases, there was a span of 16 bases. CDR3 in amino acids: CASIRGDLLEAFF. In DNA, the CDR3 is TGTGCCAGCATTCGAGGAGACCTACTTGAAGCTTTCTTT. The full variable domain, with the rest looked up from reference TRBV7-2 and TRBJ1-1, is GAGVSQSPSNKVTEKGKDVELRCDPISGHTALYWYRQSLGQGLEFLIYFQGNSAPDKSGLPSDRFSAERTGGSVSTLTIQRTQQEDSAVYLCASIRGDLLEAFFGQGTRLTVV.